This T cell receptor (beta chain) came from a study of OX40 agonist ivuxolimab in advanced cancers. Background on the study: Subjects had a mean age of around 60 years, with a range of about 23 to 79; almost 85% were male. Study-level points and caveats: The investigators did not determine what antigen specificity the expanded peripheral T cells had. Nonresponders, in some cases, also had low normalized T-cell clonal expansion. In CD8+ T cells, expanded clones were on average more numerous than in CD4+.

CDR1 is SGHTA, CDR2 FQGTGA, per germline. This CDR3 comprises 14 residues. V lost 0 bases, J lost 8 bases, and 11 bases lay in between. Notes on this clone: Its antigen is unknown.

Here immunoSEQ multiplex PCR was the method, and the copy in TCRdb shows in-frame clones only, minus some. The profile shows approximately 77,000 clones, around 90% of them singletons. The chain uses TRBV7-3 and TRBJ2-1; D not certain. This clonotype originated in an adult with an advanced solid tumor such as melanoma, head and neck, liver or kidney cancer. Sequences were derived from CD4+ or CD8+ T cells sorted from blood, sampled in a trial of the OX40 agonist ivuxolimab. CDR3 bases: TGTGCCAGCAGCTTAACTCCGGGCGTCCATGAGCAGTTCTTC. This codes for CASSLTPGVHEQFF. Full variable domain (remainder filled in from reference TRBV7-3 and TRBJ2-1): GAGVSQTPSNKVTEKGKYVELRCDPISGHTALYWYRQSLGQGPEFLIYFQGTGAADDSGLPNDRFFAVRPEGSVSTLKIQRTERGDSAVYLCASSLTPGVHEQFFGPGTRLTVL.